Presented here are 13 T cell receptor beta chains from one specimen sequenced in a study of T-cell reconstitution after alpha-beta-depleted transplantation in children. Preparation of the TCRbeta library was carried out with unique molecular identifiers. MiXCR, applied by TCRdb to the PCR reads, yields one record per CDR3 protein. The table lists 210,000 or so distinct CDR3 sequences, roughly a tenth of them singletons. The sequences come from PBMCs, collected before TCRalphabeta/CD19-depleted stem cell transplant. Receptors were obtained from a child less than two years old with acute myeloid leukemia, due to receive a stem cell transplant.

In its sample, this clonotype was seen a few times. The J gene is TRBJ1-1, the V gene TRBV7-9; TRBD1 matches at 7 bases. V shed 5 bases, J shed 2 bases, and the junction held 8 bases outside the gene matches. The CDR3 length is 15 residues. Germline CDR1 reads SEHNR; CDR2 reads FQNEAQ (reference sequence). DNA for the CDR3: TGTGCCAGCAGCCCCCGTAGACAGGGAAACACTGAAGCTTTCTTT. Translation: CASSPRRQGNTEAFF. The whole variable domain, filled in from reference TRBV7-9 and TRBJ1-1, reads DTGVSQNPRHKITKRGQNVTFRCDPISEHNRLYWYRQTLGQGPEFLTYFQNEAQLEKSRLLSDRFSAERPKGSFSTLEIQRTEQGDSAMYLCASSPRRQGNTEAFFGQGTRLTVV.

This clonotype showed up many times. V and J are TRBV29-1 and TRBJ1-4, with D possibly TRBD1 on 5 matching bases. Germline loops: CDR1 SQVTM, CDR2 ANQGSEA. The CDR3 is made up of 14 amino acids. The V and J ends lost 4 bases and 3 bases respectively, with 12 bases between them. The CDR3 DNA follows: TGCAGCGTTGCCAGGGCCATGGCTAATGAAAAACTGTTTTTT. The encoded protein is CSVARAMANEKLFF.

The chain joins TRBV6-2 or TRBV6-3 to TRBJ2-3; a weak D match, TRBD2 (5 bases). V lost 0 bases to trimming and J lost 2 bases, with 18 bases between them. The germline V gene has CDR1 MNHEY and CDR2 SVGEGT. The CDR3 is made up of 18 amino acids. CDR3 nucleotides: TGTGCCAGCAGTTACTCGACGGTAATAGCGACCAACACAGATACGCAGTATTTT. It translates to CASSYSTVIATNTDTQYF.

This clonotype has a count of ten or more. The chain's CDR3 is CSASGPIVPDTQYF. CDR3 bases: TGCAGTGCTAGTGGGCCGATTGTGCCAGATACGCAGTATTTT. The rearrangement joins TRBV20-1 to TRBJ2-3, with D uncertain. The CDR3 is 14 residues long. V was cut by 3 bases and J by 4 bases, with 14 bases left in between. Germline V gene data show CDR1 as DFQATT and CDR2 as SNEGSKA (reference sequence).

This clonotype has at least ten counts. The chain is built from TRBV6-1 and TRBJ2-3; a possible D gene is TRBD1 (6 bases). CDR3 length: 14 residues. CDR1 is MNHNS and CDR2 is SASEGT in the germline V gene. V was clipped by 2 bases and J by 2 bases, with 8 bases between them. The CDR3: CASSERGITDTQYF. The CDR3 DNA reads TGTGCCAGCAGTGAAAGGGGGATCACAGATACGCAGTATTTT.

In this sample, this clonotype turned up many times. The chain has TRBV6-5 and TRBJ1-3; tentatively, D is TRBD1 (5 bases). Trimming pared 0 bases from V and 3 bases from J, leaving 15 bases between. The CDR3 sequence is 17 residues long. Germline V lookup: CDR1 MNHEY, CDR2 SVGAGI. The DNA of the CDR3 is TGTGCCAGCAGTTACTCATCCAGGGCCCGGTTTGGAAACACCATATATTTT. Its translation: CASSYSSRARFGNTIYF.

This clonotype has ten or more counts. The V call is TRBV20-1, the J call TRBJ2-3; 8 bases are a match to TRBD2. V trimming: 5 bases; J trimming: 4 bases; junction bases outside the gene matches: 11. Germline V CDR1 and CDR2: DFQATT, SNEGSKA (reference sequence). The CDR3 totals 15 residues. Written as DNA, the CDR3 is TGCAGTGCTGGAAGAGCGGGGGACAATCCAGATACGCAGTATTTT. This codes for CSAGRAGDNPDTQYF.

This clonotype appeared many times. The rearrangement uses TRBV9 and TRBJ1-6; 10 nucleotides match TRBD1. Per the germline V gene, CDR1 is SGDLS and CDR2 is YYNGEE. V was clipped by 4 bases and J by 7 bases; unmatched bases: 5. The length of the CDR3 is 15 residues. DNA for the CDR3: TGTGCCAGCAGCTTGGGACAGGGGAACAATTCACCCCTCCACTTT. This translates into CASSLGQGNNSPLHF.

This clonotype showed up many times. The chain's CDR3 is CASSPGVGAGQGHYTF. The CDR3, as DNA: TGTGCCAGCAGCCCAGGGGTAGGGGCAGGACAGGGCCACTACACCTTC. This chain uses TRBV7-2 with TRBJ1-2, with 8 bases lining up with TRBD1. The V gene's germline CDR1 is SGHTA and CDR2 FQGNSA. CDR3 length: 16 amino acids. After removal of 5 bases from V and 10 bases from J, the junction contained 18 bases not matched to a gene.

This clonotype showed up many times. J is TRBJ1-2 and V is TRBV24-1; D gene unclear. The V end lost 3 bases, the J end lost 6 bases, and 16 bases lay between the germline ends. The germline V gene encodes CDR1 KGHDR and CDR2 SFDVKD. The CDR3 runs to 15 residues. The CDR3 spells CATSDTTKTENGYTF. The CDR3 bases are TGTGCCACCAGTGATACGACAAAAACCGAGAATGGCTACACCTTC.

This clonotype was detected many times. This chain uses TRBV20-1 with TRBJ2-1, with 8 bases lining up with TRBD2. Germline V gene lookup returns CDR1 DFQATT and CDR2 SNEGSKA (reference sequence). This CDR3 is 13 amino acids long. V shed 5 bases and J 8 bases; nucleotides not matched to a gene: 8. The CDR3 sequence: CSAAGTRPDEQFF. CDR3 in DNA: TGCAGTGCTGCCGGGACTAGACCAGATGAGCAGTTCTTC.

At least ten counts were recorded for this clonotype. The V gene is TRBV3-1, the J gene TRBJ2-2; D ambiguous. V lost 4 bases to trimming and J lost 6 bases, with 18 bases between them. The CDR3 has 16 amino acids. Germline-derived CDR1 and CDR2 are LGHDT and YNNKEL (reference sequence). The CDR3 protein is CASSPIAARRAGELFF. DNA of the CDR3: TGTGCCAGCAGCCCCATTGCAGCCCGTCGCGCCGGGGAGCTGTTTTTT.

This clonotype was found many times. The J gene is TRBJ1-2, the V gene TRBV5-1, with no clear D. The CDR3 runs 15 residues. The V end lost 4 bases, the J end lost 4 bases, and 17 bases lay between the germline ends. CDR1 SGHRS and CDR2 YFSETQ come from the germline V gene. CDR3 DNA: TGCGCCAGCAGCCCTCGGGCGGACGACCTCTATGGCTACACCTTC. Amino acids: CASSPRADDLYGYTF.